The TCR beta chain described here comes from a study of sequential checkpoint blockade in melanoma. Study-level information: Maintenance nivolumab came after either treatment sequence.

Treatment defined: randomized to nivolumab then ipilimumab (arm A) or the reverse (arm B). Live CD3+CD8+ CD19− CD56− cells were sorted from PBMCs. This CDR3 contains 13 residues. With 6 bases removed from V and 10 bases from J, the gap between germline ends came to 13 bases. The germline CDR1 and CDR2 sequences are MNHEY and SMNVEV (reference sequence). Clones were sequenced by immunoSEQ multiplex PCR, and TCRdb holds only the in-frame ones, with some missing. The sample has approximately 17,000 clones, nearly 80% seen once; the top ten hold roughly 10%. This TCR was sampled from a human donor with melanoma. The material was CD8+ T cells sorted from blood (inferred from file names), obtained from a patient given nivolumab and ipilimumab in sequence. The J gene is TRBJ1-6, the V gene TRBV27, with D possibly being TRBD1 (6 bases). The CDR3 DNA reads TGTGCCAGCAGAACAGGGCTTCTGTCACCCCTCCACTTT. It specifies CASRTGLLSPLHF.